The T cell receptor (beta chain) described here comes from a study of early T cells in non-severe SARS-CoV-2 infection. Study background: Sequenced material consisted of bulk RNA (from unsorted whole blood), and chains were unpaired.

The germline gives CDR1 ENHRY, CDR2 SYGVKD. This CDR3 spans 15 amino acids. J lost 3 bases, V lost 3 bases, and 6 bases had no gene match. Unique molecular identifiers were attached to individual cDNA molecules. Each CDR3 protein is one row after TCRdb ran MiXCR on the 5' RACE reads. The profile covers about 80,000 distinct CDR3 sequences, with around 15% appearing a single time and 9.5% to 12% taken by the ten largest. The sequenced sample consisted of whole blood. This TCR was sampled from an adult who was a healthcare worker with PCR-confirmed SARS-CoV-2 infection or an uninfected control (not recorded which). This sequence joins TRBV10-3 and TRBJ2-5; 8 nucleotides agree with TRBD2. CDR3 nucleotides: TGTGCCATCAGTGACGGGAGTAGCGGGAAAGAGACCCAGTACTTC. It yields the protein CAISDGSSGKETQYF.